The 3 T cell receptor beta chains below all came from one sample that was sequenced in a study of T-cell memory formation after mild COVID-19. TCRdb re-derived calls from the 5' RACE reads in MiXCR, one entry per CDR3 protein. The sample carries around 130,000 distinct CDR3 sequences, about 6.5% recorded once. The sequenced sample was PBMCs or a T cell subset sorted from them (not recorded which). The receptors were sampled from an adult woman who had mild COVID-19 (a few samples of this study predate the infection). Cell type and time point are not known.

This clonotype was detected a few times. This chain connects TRBV20-1 to TRBJ2-4; D assignment may be TRBD1 or TRBD2 (6 bases each). This CDR3 has 13 amino acids. Germline V gene sequence: CDR1 DFQATT, CDR2 SNEGSKA (reference sequence). Trimming stripped 6 bases from V and 0 bases from J, with 9 bases between. This CDR3 reads CSAEGGAKNIQYF. The CDR3 bases are TGCAGTGCGGAGGGGGGAGCCAAAAACATTCAGTACTTC.

This clonotype was seen many times. The V call is TRBV5-1, the J call TRBJ2-7; D is unclear. CDR1 is SGHRS and CDR2 is YFSETQ in the germline V gene. The ends were cut back, 4 bases at V and 0 bases at J, with 17 bases in the middle. This CDR3 contains 16 residues. In DNA form, the CDR3 reads TGCGCCAGCAGCAACTTACCTGGTCCAGCCTCCTACGAGCAGTACTTC. This sequence encodes CASSNLPGPASYEQYF.

The V gene is TRBV5-1, the J gene TRBJ1-1; 7 nucleotides line up with TRBD1. J gave up 7 bases and V 2 bases, and 5 bases lay outside the gene matches. The CDR3 is made up of 13 amino acids. CDR1 is SGHRS and CDR2 is YFSETQ in the germline V gene. Written as DNA, the CDR3 is TGCGCCAGCAGCTTAGTGGGACAGAGTGAAGCTTTCTTT. Translated: CASSLVGQSEAFF.